A selection of T cell receptor beta chains follows, all from one sample in a study of blood T cell repertoires in COVID-19. Libraries were prepared by immunoSEQ multiplex PCR; TCRdb keeps only in-frame clonotypes and omits some of them. The sample yields tens of thousands of clones, about nine tenths seen once. The sample was peripheral blood. All receptors derive from a woman in her fifties or sixties in a cohort sampled during active COVID-19. Each CDR3 is given with its conserved first and last residue.

V gene: TRBV6-5
CDR3 protein: CASIRRLGNTIYF

V gene: TRBV9
CDR3 protein: CASSVGAGGTLRTDTQYF

V gene: TRBV11-2
CDR3 protein: CASSLGQGYTGELFF

V gene: TRBV7-2
CDR3 protein: CASSSPGQRRQYF

V gene: TRBV21-1
CDR3 protein: CASSTLRDQTGGTPYEQYF

V gene: TRBV9
CDR3 protein: CASSVEQGGEAFF

V gene: TRBV28
CDR3 protein: CASRMTGGGSYEQYF

V gene: TRBV2
CDR3 protein: CASHRGWANVLTF

V gene: TRBV6-5
CDR3 protein: CASSSTGTEAFF

V gene: TRBV19
CDR3 protein: CATQRTEGTEAFF

V gene: TRBV9
CDR3 protein: CASSVRGGYPYNEQFF

V gene: TRBV18
CDR3 protein: CASSPLTGHGKRTGELFF

V gene: TRBV7-8
CDR3 protein: CASSLLAGGKGDTQYF

V gene: TRBV10-3
CDR3 protein: CAIGEPGLDTEQFF

V gene: TRBV7-6
CDR3 protein: CASSQSGTGWTDTQYF

V gene: TRBV12-3/TRBV12-4
CDR3 protein: CASSGPTDTQYF